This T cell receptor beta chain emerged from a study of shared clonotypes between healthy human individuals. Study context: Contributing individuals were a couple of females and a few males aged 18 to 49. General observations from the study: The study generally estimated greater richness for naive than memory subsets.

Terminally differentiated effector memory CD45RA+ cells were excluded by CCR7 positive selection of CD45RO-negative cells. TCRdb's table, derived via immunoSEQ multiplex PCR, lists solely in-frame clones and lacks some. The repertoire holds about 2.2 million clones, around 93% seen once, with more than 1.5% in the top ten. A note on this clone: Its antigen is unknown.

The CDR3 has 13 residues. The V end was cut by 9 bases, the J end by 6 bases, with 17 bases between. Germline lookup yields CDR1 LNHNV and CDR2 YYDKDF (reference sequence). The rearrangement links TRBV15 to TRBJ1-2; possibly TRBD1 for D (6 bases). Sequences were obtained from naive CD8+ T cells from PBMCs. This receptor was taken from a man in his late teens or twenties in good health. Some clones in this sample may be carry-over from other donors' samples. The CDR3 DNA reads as TGTGCCACTCGAGAAGGGGGGGAGGATGGCTACACCTTC. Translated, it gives CATREGGEDGYTF.